Sequencing of this TCR beta chain was carried out in a study of cytomegalovirus exposure and HLA in healthy donors. Study findings and constraints: Near-uniform donor sequencing depth was presumed by presence/absence analyses.

Comments on this clone: Its antigen is still unknown.

Germline loops: CDR1 SGHTA, CDR2 FQGNSA. This CDR3 is 13 amino acids long. V was trimmed by 3 bases and J by 2 bases, leaving 8 bases between them. It was with 60 Vbeta and 13 Jbeta primers that the PCR ran. Method: immunoSEQ multiplex PCR; TCRdb's copy keeps in-frame clones and lacks some. The sample has 100,000 to 150,000 clones, almost 80% seen once. Sequenced sample: PBMCs. This receptor was obtained from a female donor in good health and CMV-seronegative. The genes are TRBV7-2 and TRBJ2-7, with D maybe TRBD2 (6 bases). CDR3 protein: CASSFGTPYEQYF. CDR3 nucleotide sequence: TGTGCCAGCAGCTTTGGGACTCCCTACGAGCAGTACTTC.